This T cell receptor beta chain is drawn from a study of CD8+CD57+ T cells in acquired aplastic anemia. Study observations and caveats: The study found no significant CD8+ Simpson's diversity difference between patients and controls. Almost 30 sequences, all CD8+ CDR3, were shared between patients and controls.

This clonotype was observed many times. Antigen specificity is unknown. The CDR3 totals 11 residues. Germline CDR1 and CDR2: GTSNPN and SVGIG (reference sequence). V was shortened by 3 bases and J by 11 bases, with 8 bases between the two germline ends. Genomic DNA served as template for TCR beta VDJ and CDR3 profiling. MiXCR was run by TCRdb on the reads, yielding one entry per CDR3 protein. The data hold approximately 200,000 distinct CDR3 sequences, with less than 60% observed a single time. For sequencing, patients were chosen who had shown expansion of CD8+CD57+ cells by flow cytometry. Blood came from patients not yet given any therapy.

The TCR originated in a human donor with aplastic anemia. The sample taken for sequencing was sorted CD4+, CD8+, or CD8+CD57+ T cells (not recorded which) from PBMCs. The chain employs TRBV30 and TRBJ1-6; the D is unclear. CDR3 coding DNA: TGTGCCTGGAGCTCCGGAGCACCCCTCCACTTT. Its translation is CAWSSGAPLHF.